These 25 T cell receptor beta chains came from one sample sequenced in a study of a mutant IDH1 vaccine in newly diagnosed glioma. The repertoire was sequenced with immunoSEQ multiplex PCR; TCRdb's copy has only in-frame clones and lacks some. The sample holds approximately 54,000 clones, roughly 80% seen once. The time point denotes: baseline, week 1 (first vaccination visit). The treatment denotes: pre-vaccination baseline after standard-of-care therapy. The sample was PBMCs, taken from a glioma patient treated with radiotherapy, temozolomide or both. Receptor source: a man aged 18 to 29 with glioma.

This clone occurred once. V and J are TRBV15 and TRBJ2-2; D possibly matches TRBD1 or TRBD2 (5 bases each). Germline loops: CDR1 LNHNV, CDR2 YYDKDF (reference sequence). The germline V and J ends were trimmed by 5 bases and 5 bases, with 18 bases remaining between them. The CDR3 has 16 amino acids. Written as DNA, the CDR3 is TGTGCCACCAGCCGAAAGCGAGGGGTGAGGACCGGGGAGCTGTTTTTT. Encoded protein: CATSRKRGVRTGELFF.

V is TRBV14 and J is TRBJ1-1; possible D gene TRBD1, 5 bases. The CDR3 is 14 amino acids. Per the germline V gene, CDR1 is SGHDN and CDR2 is FVKESK. Deletions cut 1 base from V and 7 bases from J, with 13 bases between. In DNA form, the CDR3 reads TGTGCCAGCAGCCAAGTTTTTCGGCAGGGTGAAGCTTTCTTT. It encodes CASSQVFRQGEAFF.

This chain connects TRBV11-2 to TRBJ2-7, with D perhaps given as TRBD1 or TRBD2 (6 bases each). CDR1 and CDR2 from the germline V gene are SGHAT and FQNNGV. The CDR3 length is 14 residues. Deletions cut 7 bases from V and 6 bases from J, with 19 bases between. DNA for the CDR3: TGTGCCAGCACCCAGTCCGGGGGCGAGTCCGAGCAGTACTTC. Translation gives CASTQSGGESEQYF.

The V and J genes are TRBV10-3 and TRBJ1-1, with a possible D match to TRBD1 (5 bases). Germline values: CDR1 ENHRY, CDR2 SYGVKD. The CDR3 loop spans 17 amino acids. The ends were cut back, 3 bases at V and 2 bases at J, with 19 bases in the middle. CDR3 loop: CAISDPGRPESNTEAFF. The DNA of the CDR3 is TGTGCCATCAGTGATCCGGGACGCCCTGAGAGTAACACTGAAGCTTTCTTT.

This chain connects TRBV4-1 to TRBJ2-7; weak D call: TRBD2 (5 bases). Germline lookup yields CDR1 MGHRA and CDR2 YSYEKL. The CDR3 loop spans 12 amino acids. V was cut by 2 bases and J by 6 bases, with 8 bases left in between. The CDR3 region is CASSQIRGEQYF. In DNA form, the CDR3 reads TGCGCCAGCAGCCAAATTCGGGGCGAGCAGTACTTC.

This clone was counted only a few times. The chain couples TRBV28 to TRBJ1-1, with TRBD1 as a possible D gene (5 bases). Germline CDR1 is MDHEN and CDR2 is SYDVKM. The CDR3 is 15 amino acids. V lost 8 bases and J lost 4, with 20 bases in between. The CDR3 loop is CASPLPGTGSTEAFF. The CDR3 DNA reads TGTGCCAGCCCACTCCCAGGGACTGGAAGCACTGAAGCTTTCTTT.

The count of this clone is one. CDR3 region: CASSFPGEETQYF. The CDR3, as DNA: TGTGCCAGCAGCTTTCCGGGTGAGGAGACCCAGTACTTC. This chain joins TRBV7-2 and TRBJ2-5; D is unclear. Per germline, CDR1 SGHTA and CDR2 FQGNSA. Trimming shortened V by 3 bases and J by 5 bases, and 10 bases separated the two germline ends. This CDR3 has 13 amino acids. Full variable domain (outside the CDR3, taken from reference TRBV7-2 and TRBJ2-5): GAGVSQSPSNKVTEKGKDVELRCDPISGHTALYWYRQSLGQGLEFLIYFQGNSAPDKSGLPSDRFSAERTGGSVSTLTIQRTQQEDSAVYLCASSFPGEETQYFGPGTRLLVL.

V gene TRBV5-6 combines with J gene TRBJ1-5; tentatively, D is TRBD1 (5 bases). CDR1 SGHDT and CDR2 YYEEEE come from the germline V gene. This CDR3 is built from 16 residues. Trimming removed 3 bases from V and 2 bases from J, with 15 bases in between. The CDR3: CASSSRRGRGNQPQHF. In nucleotides, the CDR3 is TGTGCCAGCAGCTCGCGAAGGGGTAGGGGCAATCAGCCCCAGCATTTT. Using reference TRBV5-6 and TRBJ1-5 for the parts outside the CDR3, the full variable domain is DAGVTQSPTHLIKTRGQQVTLRCSPKSGHDTVSWYQQALGQGPQFIFQYYEEEERQRGNFPDRFSGHQFPNYSSELNVNALLLGDSALYLCASSSRRGRGNQPQHFGDGTRLSIL.

This chain joins TRBV2 and TRBJ1-1; 7 bases agree with TRBD1. The V segment lost 6 bases and the J segment 6 bases; nucleotides outside the gene matches: 4. This CDR3 is built from 12 residues. Germline V gene data show CDR1 as SNHLY and CDR2 as FYNNEI. CDR3 coding DNA: TGTGCCAGCAGCGCGGGGACAGCTGAAGCTTTCTTT. As protein: CASSAGTAEAFF.

The rearrangement links TRBV19 to TRBJ1-2, with D possibly TRBD1 on 6 matching bases. The V and J ends lost 3 bases and 8 bases respectively, with 10 bases between them. Germline lookup yields CDR1 LNHDA and CDR2 SQIVND (reference sequence). The CDR3 spans 12 residues. The CDR3 spells CASSIGGAGYTF. CDR3 nucleotides: TGTGCCAGTAGTATTGGGGGGGCCGGCTACACCTTC.

This chain uses TRBV15 with TRBJ1-1; TRBD1 might be the D (6 bases). Germline loops: CDR1 LNHNV, CDR2 YYDKDF (reference sequence). V was cut by 0 bases and J by 5 bases, with 16 bases left in between. There are 16 residues in the CDR3. Here the CDR3 reads CATSRDITGSRTEAFF. The CDR3 nucleotides read TGTGCCACCAGCAGAGACATTACAGGGAGTAGAACTGAAGCTTTCTTT.

J is TRBJ2-7 and V is TRBV7-9; TRBD2 aligns across 11 bases. The CDR3 has 18 residues. V gave up 5 bases and J gave up 6 bases; unmatched junction bases: 18. The germline V gene has CDR1 SEHNR and CDR2 FQNEAQ (reference sequence). CDR3 in DNA: TGTGCCAGCAGCCCGGCCCCCGGTAGTAGCGGGAGGGCTCTCGAGCAGTACTTC. Protein: CASSPAPGSSGRALEQYF.

V is TRBV27 and J is TRBJ1-2; 10 nucleotides match TRBD1. This CDR3 contains 14 residues. V was clipped by 6 bases and J by 4 bases; unmatched bases: 5. Germline values: CDR1 MNHEY, CDR2 SMNVEV (reference sequence). This CDR3 reads CASRTGTGVYGYTF. CDR3 nucleotides: TGTGCCAGCAGGACCGGGACAGGGGTCTATGGCTACACCTTC.

This chain uses TRBV2 with TRBJ1-5, with a tentative D call TRBD1 (5 bases). Germline loops: CDR1 SNHLY, CDR2 FYNNEI. V was trimmed by 5 bases and J by 5 bases, leaving 13 bases between them. This CDR3 contains 14 residues. Here the CDR3 reads CASSPRGTDQPQHF. For the CDR3, the DNA is TGTGCCAGCAGTCCCCGGGGCACTGATCAGCCCCAGCATTTT.

This chain connects TRBV7-2 to TRBJ1-4; the D gene is possibly TRBD1 (5 bases). V was pared by 5 bases and J by 8 bases, with 15 bases between. CDR1 is SGHTA, CDR2 FQGNSA, per germline. CDR3 length: 14 amino acids. The DNA of the CDR3 is TGTGCCAGCAGCCACGCAGGGAGCGGAGAAAAACTGTTTTTT. It is translated as CASSHAGSGEKLFF.

The chain recombines TRBV19 with TRBJ1-4; D not resolved. The germline V gene encodes CDR1 LNHDA and CDR2 SQIVND (reference sequence). The CDR3 is 15 residues long. V was trimmed by 5 bases and J by 5 bases, leaving 15 bases between them. The CDR3: CASSSHSRGNEKLFF. The CDR3 DNA reads TGTGCCAGTAGTTCCCACTCCCGCGGGAATGAAAAACTGTTTTTT.

This sequence joins TRBV10-1 and TRBJ1-5; 7 bases line up with TRBD1. The germline gives CDR1 WNHNN, CDR2 SYGVQD (reference sequence). Germline trimming cut 8 bases from V and 5 bases from J; bases unmatched to any gene: 15. The CDR3 is 16 residues long. In nucleotides, the CDR3 is TGCGCCAGCGGGAGGGGAGGGCAGGGGGGACATCAGCCCCAGCATTTT. It codes for CASGRGGQGGHQPQHF.

This chain joins TRBV11-2 and TRBJ2-7; 8 nucleotides match TRBD2. The V and J ends lost 0 bases and 7 bases, in that order; junction bases with no gene match: 2. CDR3 length equals 13 residues. Germline CDR1 is SGHAT and CDR2 is FQNNGV. The CDR3: CASSLDPGGEQYF. CDR3 bases: TGTGCCAGCAGCTTAGATCCGGGGGGGGAGCAGTACTTC.

The J gene is TRBJ2-7, the V gene TRBV10-3; TRBD1 aligns across 9 bases. The CDR3 loop spans 13 amino acids. V lost 10 bases and J lost 5; bases outside the gene matches: 9. CDR1 is ENHRY and CDR2 is SYGVKD in the germline V gene. The CDR3 nucleotides are TGTGCCAGCTCTAGACAGGGGGGCAACGAGCAGTACTTC. Protein: CASSRQGGNEQYF.

This chain joins TRBV2 and TRBJ1-2; D might be TRBD1 (6 bases). Trimming removed 7 bases from V and 8 bases from J, with 23 bases in between. CDR3 length: 15 residues. From germline, CDR1 is SNHLY and CDR2 FYNNEI. CDR3 amino acids: CASMERQVLSMGYTF. The CDR3 region has the DNA TGTGCCAGCATGGAGAGACAGGTTCTTAGTATGGGCTACACCTTC. The variable domain in full, with the rest retrieved from reference TRBV2 and TRBJ1-2, is EPEVTQTPSHQVTQMGQEVILRCVPISNHLYFYWYRQILGQKVEFLVSFYNNEISEKSEIFDDQFSVERPDGSNFTLKIRSTKLEDSAMYFCASMERQVLSMGYTFGSGTRLTVV.

The chain employs TRBV20-1 and TRBJ2-3; no clear D gene. The CDR3 is made up of 11 amino acids. Per the germline V gene, CDR1 is DFQATT and CDR2 is SNEGSKA (reference sequence). V was shortened by 6 bases and J by 7 bases, with 11 bases between the two germline ends. For the CDR3, the DNA is TGCAGTGCCTATGGCCCTAATACGCAGTATTTT. This gives the protein CSAYGPNTQYF.

Worth noting for this clone: A junction boundary mismatches the germline segment, possibly from a read error. The chain recombines TRBV7-7 with TRBJ2-2; 8 nucleotides line up with TRBD2. The CDR3 covers 14 residues. Germline assignment: CDR1 SSHAT and CDR2 FNYEAQ (reference sequence). DNA of the CDR3: TGTGCTAGCAGCTTTAGCGGGGACACCGGGGAGCTGTTTTTT. Its protein product is CASSFSGDTGELFF. The full variable domain, with the rest looked up from reference TRBV7-7 and TRBJ2-2, is GAGVSQSPRYKVTKRGQDVTLRCDPISSHATLYWYQQALGQGPEFLTYFNYEAQPDKSGLPSDRFSAERPEGSISTLTIQRTEQRDSAMYRCASSFSGDTGELFFGEGSRLTVL.

This chain joins TRBV4-2 and TRBJ2-5; D unresolved. The CDR3 is 13 amino acids. From germline, CDR1 is LGHNA and CDR2 YNFKEQ. The V end was cut by 4 bases, the J end by 5 bases, with 11 bases between. The CDR3 nucleotides are TGTGCCAGCAGCCTCGGAATTGGGGAGACCCAGTACTTC. Amino acid sequence: CASSLGIGETQYF.

The chain employs TRBV9 and TRBJ2-7, with 9 nucleotides matching TRBD1. The trim removed 2 bases at V and 6 bases at J, leaving 0 bases unmatched. Germline V gene data show CDR1 as SGDLS and CDR2 as YYNGEE. CDR3 length: 12 amino acids. DNA for the CDR3: TGTGCCAGCAGCGTGACAGGGGGCGAGCAGTACTTC. It encodes CASSVTGGEQYF.

This chain's CDR3 is CAWSRSPASQPQHF. The CDR3 DNA is TGTGCCTGGAGTAGGAGCCCCGCAAGTCAGCCCCAGCATTTT. The chain couples TRBV30 to TRBJ1-5; D unclear. V was clipped by 2 bases and J by 6 bases, with 14 bases between them. The CDR3 runs to 14 residues. The V gene's germline CDR1 is GTSNPN and CDR2 SVGIG (reference sequence).